The sequence of this T cell receptor beta chain was determined in a study of T cell responses to AZD1222 COVID-19 vaccine. With 4 bases clipped from V and 0 bases from J, the junction kept 2 bases outside the gene matches. The germline gives CDR1 LNHDA, CDR2 SQIVND (reference sequence). The CDR3 totals 15 residues. Data came from immunoSEQ multiplex PCR; TCRdb stores just in-frame clones and leaves some out. The profile covers approximately 100,000 clones, with around 84% appearing a single time and around 1.5% taken by the ten largest. Points on this clone: Its antigen is currently unknown.

Findings of the study overall: Spike-specific TCR breadth and depth both grew after two AZD1222 doses.

This clonotype originated in an adult in good health. The sample here was peripheral blood, taken on day 0 of AZD1222 vaccination. V is TRBV19 and J is TRBJ2-2; 7 bases match TRBD2. The CDR3 DNA sequence: TGTGCCAGTAGTAACCTAGCGGCGAACACCGGGGAGCTGTTTTTT. It encodes CASSNLAANTGELFF.